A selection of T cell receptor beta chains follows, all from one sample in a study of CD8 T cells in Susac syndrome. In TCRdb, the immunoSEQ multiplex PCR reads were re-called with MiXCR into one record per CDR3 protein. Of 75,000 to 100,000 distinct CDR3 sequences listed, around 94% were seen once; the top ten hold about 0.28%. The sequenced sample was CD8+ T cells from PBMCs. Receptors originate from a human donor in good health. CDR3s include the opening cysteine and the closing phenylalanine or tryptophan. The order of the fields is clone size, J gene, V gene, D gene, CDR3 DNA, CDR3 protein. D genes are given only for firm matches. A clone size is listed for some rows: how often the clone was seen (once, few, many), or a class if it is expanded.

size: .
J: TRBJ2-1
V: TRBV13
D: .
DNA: TGTGCCAGCAGCTTGAGGGGGAGTTCGGCCAATGAGCAGTTCTTC
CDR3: CASSLRGSSANEQFF

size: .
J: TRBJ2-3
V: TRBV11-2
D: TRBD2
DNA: TGTGCCAGCAGCTTGACTAGCGGGAAAGATACGCAGTATTTT
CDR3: CASSLTSGKDTQYF

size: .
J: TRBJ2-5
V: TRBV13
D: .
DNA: TGTGCCAGCAGACCCCGGGGGCGGGAGACCCAGTACTTC
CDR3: CASRPRGRETQYF

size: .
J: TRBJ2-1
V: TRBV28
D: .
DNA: TGTGCCAGCAGACCGCGTTACAATGAGCAGTTCTTC
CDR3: CASRPRYNEQFF

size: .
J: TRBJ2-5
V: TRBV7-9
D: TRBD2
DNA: TGTGCCAGCAGCCCCCCTAGCGGGAAGACCCAGTACTTC
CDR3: CASSPPSGKTQYF

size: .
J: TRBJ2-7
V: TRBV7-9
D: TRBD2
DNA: TGTGCCAGCAGCCAAGGACTAGCGGGGCTCTACGAGCAGTACTTC
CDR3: CASSQGLAGLYEQYF

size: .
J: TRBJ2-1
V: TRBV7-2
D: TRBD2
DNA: TGTGCCAGCAGCTATACGGGAGGGGAATACAATGAGCAGTTCTTC
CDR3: CASSYTGGEYNEQFF

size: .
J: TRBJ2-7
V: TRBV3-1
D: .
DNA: TGTGCCAGCAGCCAGGAACCCGGGGACGAGCAGTACTTC
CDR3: CASSQEPGDEQYF

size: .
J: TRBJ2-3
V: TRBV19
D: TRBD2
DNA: TGTGCCAGTTGTCCCGGGACTAGCGGTTCAGATACGCAGTATTTT
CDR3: CASCPGTSGSDTQYF

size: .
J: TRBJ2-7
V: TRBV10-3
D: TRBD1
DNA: TGTGCCATCCGAAAAACGGGACAGGACCTCTACGAGCAGTACTTC
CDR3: CAIRKTGQDLYEQYF

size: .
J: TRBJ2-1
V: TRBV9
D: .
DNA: TGTGCCAGCAGCGTAGTTCCGTACAATGAGCAGTTCTTC
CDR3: CASSVVPYNEQFF

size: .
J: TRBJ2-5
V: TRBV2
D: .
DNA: TGTGCCAGCAGTGCAGCGCCGCTACACTTC
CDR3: CASSAAPLHF

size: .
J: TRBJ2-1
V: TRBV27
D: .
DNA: TGTGCCAGCAAACGGGAGTCCCCCTCTCGGGAGCAGTTCTTC
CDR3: CASKRESPSREQFF

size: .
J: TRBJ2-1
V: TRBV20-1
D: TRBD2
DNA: TGCAGTGCTCTCGGGAGGGCCTACAATGAGCAGTTCTTC
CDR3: CSALGRAYNEQFF

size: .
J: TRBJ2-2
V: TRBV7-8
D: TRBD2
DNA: TGTGCCAGCAGAGGACTAGCGGGAGGATCGGCCGGGGAGCTGTTTTTT
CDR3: CASRGLAGGSAGELFF

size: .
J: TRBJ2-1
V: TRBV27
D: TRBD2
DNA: TGTGCCAGCAGTTTAACCTACACTAGCGGATACTACAATGAGCAGTTCTTC
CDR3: CASSLTYTSGYYNEQFF

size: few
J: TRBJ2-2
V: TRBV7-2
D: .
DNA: TGTGCCAGCAGCCTGTCCAGGTTGGCGGGGGAGCTGTTTTTT
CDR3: CASSLSRLAGELFF

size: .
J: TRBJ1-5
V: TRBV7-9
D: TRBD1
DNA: TGTGCCAGCAGCTTGGACGGACAGGGGAATCAGCCCCAGCATTTT
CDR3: CASSLDGQGNQPQHF

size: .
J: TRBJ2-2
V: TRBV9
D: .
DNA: TGTGCCAGCAGCGTAGACGGGTCGAACACCGGGGAGCTGTTTTTT
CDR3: CASSVDGSNTGELFF

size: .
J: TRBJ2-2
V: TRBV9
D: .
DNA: TGTGCCAGCAGCCACCCGGGACACCACGCGAACACCGGGGAGCTGTTTTTT
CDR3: CASSHPGHHANTGELFF

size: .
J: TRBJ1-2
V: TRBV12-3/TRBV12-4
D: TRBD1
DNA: TGTGCCAGCAGTGACCTCGGACAGGGGAGATCTGGCTACACCTTC
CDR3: CASSDLGQGRSGYTF

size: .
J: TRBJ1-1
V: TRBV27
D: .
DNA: TGTGCCAGCAGTTTATATGCGTCAGACACTGAAGCTTTCTTT
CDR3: CASSLYASDTEAFF

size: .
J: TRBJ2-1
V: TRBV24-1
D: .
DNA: TGTGCCACCAGTGATTTCGGCAGGGAGTCCTACAATGAGCAGTTCTTC
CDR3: CATSDFGRESYNEQFF

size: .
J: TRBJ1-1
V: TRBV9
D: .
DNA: TGTGCCAGCAGCACCGGAGGGGGGGAGCGGCCGAACACTGAAGCTTTCTTT
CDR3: CASSTGGGERPNTEAFF

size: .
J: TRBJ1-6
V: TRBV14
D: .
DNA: TGTGCCAGCAGCTTGGTGGGGGCTTCACCCCTCCACTTT
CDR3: CASSLVGASPLHF

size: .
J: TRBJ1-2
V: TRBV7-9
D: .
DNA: TGTGCCAGCAGCTTAGCCCACAGGATATTTAACTATGGCTACACCTTC
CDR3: CASSLAHRIFNYGYTF

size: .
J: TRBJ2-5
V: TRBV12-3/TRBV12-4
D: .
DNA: TGTGCCAGCAGTGTGCTAGCGAGAAGGGAGACCCAGTACTTC
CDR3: CASSVLARRETQYF

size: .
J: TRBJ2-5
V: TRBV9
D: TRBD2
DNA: TGTGCCAGCAGCGTAGCTCTAGCGGGAGTTGGAGAGACCCAGTACTTC
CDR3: CASSVALAGVGETQYF

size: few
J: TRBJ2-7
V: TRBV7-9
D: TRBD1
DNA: TGTGCCAGCAGCTTCGGACAGGGGTACGAGCAGTACTTC
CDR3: CASSFGQGYEQYF

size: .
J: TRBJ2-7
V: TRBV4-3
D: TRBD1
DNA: TGCGCCAGCAGTCTCAATACCGTAGTCGGACAGGGCGCCCACGAGCAGTACTTC
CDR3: CASSLNTVVGQGAHEQYF

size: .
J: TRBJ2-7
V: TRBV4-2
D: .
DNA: TGTGCCAGCAGCCAAGTAGGGGGACAAACCTACGAGCAGTACTTC
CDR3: CASSQVGGQTYEQYF

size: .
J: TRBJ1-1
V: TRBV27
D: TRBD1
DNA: TGTGCCAGCAGTTTAGGACAGGGGGCGACCACTGAAGCTTTCTTT
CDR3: CASSLGQGATTEAFF

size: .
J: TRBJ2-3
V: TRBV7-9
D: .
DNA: TGTGCCAGCAGCTTACACGGGCGAGGCACAGATACGCAGTATTTT
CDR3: CASSLHGRGTDTQYF

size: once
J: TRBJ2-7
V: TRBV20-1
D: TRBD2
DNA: TGCAGTGCTAGAGGACTAGCGGGGTACGAGCAGTACTTC
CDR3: CSARGLAGYEQYF

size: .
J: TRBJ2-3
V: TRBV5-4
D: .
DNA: TGTGCCAGCAGTCCAGGGCCCGCTAGCACAGATACGCAGTATTTT
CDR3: CASSPGPASTDTQYF

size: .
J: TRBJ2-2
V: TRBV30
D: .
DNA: TGTGCCTGGAGGAACTTTAACACCGGGGAGCTGTTTTTT
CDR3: CAWRNFNTGELFF

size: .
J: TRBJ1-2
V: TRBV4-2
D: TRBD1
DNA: TGTGCCAGCAGCCAGCCTCCTGGACAGGGGAGCTATGGCTACACCTTC
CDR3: CASSQPPGQGSYGYTF